Following are 22 T cell receptor beta chains from one sample sequenced in a study of tumor-infiltrating lymphocytes in primary liver carcinoma. A constant-region primer primed TCR beta cDNA synthesis from 450 to 550 ng of total RNA. Construction of TCR beta libraries relied on three successive nested multiplex PCR rounds employing slightly modified ARM-PCR. It was with TRBV1-TRBV30 forward primers and a C-beta reverse primer that the first two PCR rounds were run, at around 10 cycles each. TCRdb fed the multiplex PCR reads into MiXCR, producing one record per CDR3 protein. The sample holds about 35,000 distinct CDR3 sequences, approximately 73% seen once. Taking about 18-32 mg of unsorted bulk tissue, the authors co-extracted RNA and DNA. What was sequenced was liver tumor tissue from sampling region 4. Regarding subset: tumor region T4, right-lateral pole. The receptors were sampled from a man aged 35 to 55 with primary liver carcinoma and hepatitis B virus infection.

As for this clonotype: A read error may produce the germline difference seen at one junction end. This chain joins TRBV12-3 or TRBV12-4 and TRBJ2-4; tentatively, D is TRBD1 (7 bases). The CDR3 covers 14 residues. In nucleotides, the CDR3 is TGTGACAGTATGGAGGGGGCAACCCGGAACATTCAGCACTTC. It is translated as CDSMEGATRNIQHF.

Turning to this clonotype: A much larger clonotype is one base distant, so this may be a read error. This rearrangement joins TRBV18 to TRBJ2-1; D is uncertain. Germline-derived CDR1 and CDR2 are KGHSH and LQKENI. V was clipped by 3 bases and J by 12 bases, with 12 bases between them. The length of the CDR3 is 12 residues. Written as DNA, the CDR3 is TGTGCCAGCTCACCGGACCTCTTGGGGCAGTTCTTC. Translated, it gives CASSPDLLGQFF.

On this clonotype itself: Relative to the germline gene, one junction end is altered; a read error may explain this. This chain uses TRBV11-2 with TRBJ1-5, with a tentative D call TRBD1 (6 bases). Germline V lookup: CDR1 SGHAT, CDR2 FQNNGV. The CDR3 spans 16 residues. The CDR3 protein is CACSLKGGLTNQPQHF. For the CDR3, the DNA is TGTGCCTGTAGCCTAAAAGGGGGACTGACGAATCAACCCCAGCATTTT.

This chain uses TRBV7-9 with TRBJ2-1, with 10 bases that match TRBD2. J gave up 5 bases and V 5 bases, and 12 bases lay outside the gene matches. The germline gives CDR1 SEHNR, CDR2 FQNEAQ (reference sequence). The CDR3 consists of 17 residues. The CDR3 DNA sequence: TGTGCCAGCAGCCGGACTAGCGGACAATTAAACAACAATGAGCAGTTCTTC. It is translated as CASSRTSGQLNNNEQFF.

Remarks on this clonotype: At one boundary the junction diverges from the germline segment, which might be a read error. The rearrangement uses TRBV6-6 and TRBJ1-3; 9 bases fit TRBD1. From germline, CDR1 is MNHNY and CDR2 SVGAGI (reference sequence). The CDR3 loop spans 14 amino acids. The CDR3 DNA sequence: TGTGCCAGCAGTCTGACAGGGGGTGGAGACACCATATACTTT. It is translated as CASSLTGGGDTIYF.

This sequence joins TRBV29-1 and TRBJ2-5; 8 positions match TRBD1. Germline V CDR1 and CDR2: SQVTM, ANQGSEA. The length of the CDR3 is 15 residues. The J segment lost 4 bases and the V segment lost 1 base, leaving 8 bases of the junction unmatched. Written as DNA, the CDR3 is TGCAGCGTTGAAGTGAGCAGGGGGCGAGCAGAGACCCAGTACTTC. Its protein product is CSVEVSRGRAETQYF.

A note on this clonotype: Just one base apart from a much larger clone, this may be a read error. It is likely a read error, because the conserved phenylalanine at the end of the CDR3 is missing. The genes are TRBV19 and TRBJ2-7, with D unclear. CDR1 and CDR2 (germline): LNHDA, SQIVND (reference sequence). The germline V and J ends were trimmed by 2 bases and 3 bases, with 8 bases remaining between them. The CDR3 covers 13 residues. CDR3 residues: CASSIQRGYEQYL. CDR3 DNA sequence: TGTGCCAGTAGTATACAGAGAGGCTACGAGCAGTACTTG.

A note on this clonotype: The junction differs from germline at one of its ends, possibly a read error. The chain carries TRBV12-3 or TRBV12-4 and TRBJ2-5; tentatively, D is TRBD2 (5 bases). This CDR3 comprises 14 residues. The CDR3 nucleotides are TGCGCCAGCATCCCCCTGGAGGATCTGTTGGCCCAGTACTTC. It is translated as CASIPLEDLLAQYF.

This clonotype turned up a few times. A junction end diverges from the germline sequence, so it may reflect a read error. The chain links TRBV6-5 to TRBJ1-2; D is perhaps TRBD1 (6 bases). The length of the CDR3 is 15 residues. The V gene's germline CDR1 is MNHEY and CDR2 SVGAGI. The CDR3: CASSDTGGATYGYAF. In DNA form, the CDR3 reads TGTGCCAGCAGCGACACGGGGGGCGCGACCTATGGCTATGCCTTC.

This clonotype is deemed medium-sized. This chain uses TRBV10-2 with TRBJ2-7; 10 bases map to TRBD1. Germline V gives CDR1 WSHSY, CDR2 SAAADI. The CDR3 has 14 amino acids. J lost 5 bases, V lost 6 bases, and 7 bases had no gene match. The CDR3 bases are TGCGCCAGCAGCCGGGACAGGGGTATCGACGAGCAGTACTTC. It encodes CASSRDRGIDEQYF.

Points on this clonotype: One end of the junction varies from germline; a read error may be responsible. The V and J genes are TRBV28 and TRBJ2-3, with 15 positions matching TRBD2. The germline V gene has CDR1 MDHEN and CDR2 SYDVKM. The CDR3 is 17 amino acids. CDR3: CAGSSGTSGRYSNTQYF. DNA of the CDR3: TGTGCCGGCAGTTCCGGGACTAGCGGGAGGTATTCAAATACGCAGTATTTT.

The J gene is TRBJ1-1, the V gene TRBV5-1; D is unresolved. From germline, CDR1 is SGHRS and CDR2 YFSETQ. V gave up 1 base and J gave up 1 base, with 17 bases separating them. The CDR3 has 17 residues. Here the CDR3 reads CASSLTWLQLSNTEAFF. The CDR3 DNA follows: TGCGCCAGCAGCTTGACATGGTTACAACTCTCGAACACTGAAGCTTTCTTT. Drawing the rest from reference TRBV5-1 and TRBJ1-1, the complete variable domain is KAGVTQTPRYLIKTRGQQVTLSCSPISGHRSVSWYQQTPGQGLQFLFEYFSETQRNKGNFPGRFSGRQFSNSRSEMNVSTLELGDSALYLCASSLTWLQLSNTEAFFGQGTRLTVV.

To note about this clonotype: Germline is not matched at one junction end, which may reflect a read error. The rearrangement uses TRBV11-2 and TRBJ2-5; possibly TRBD1 or TRBD2 for D (5 bases each). The CDR3 is made up of 15 amino acids. The germline CDR1 and CDR2 sequences are SGHAT and FQNNGV. The CDR3 spells CTSNLGASGQETQYF. In DNA form, the CDR3 reads TGTACCAGCAACTTAGGGGCAAGCGGACAAGAGACCCAGTACTTC.

Comment on this clonotype: A junction end diverges from the germline sequence, so it may reflect a read error. The chain joins TRBV6-2 or TRBV6-3 to TRBJ2-5; D is perhaps TRBD1 (5 bases). The CDR3 is made up of 14 amino acids. Germline CDR1 MNHEY, CDR2 SVGEGT. CDR3 nucleotide sequence: TGTGCCAGTAGTCATACAGGAGCCCAAGAGACCCATTACTTC. Residues: CASSHTGAQETHYF.

The genes are TRBV28 and TRBJ2-7; D may match TRBD1 or TRBD2 (5 bases each). The V and J ends lost 6 bases and 1 base respectively, with 16 bases between them. CDR1 MDHEN and CDR2 SYDVKM come from the germline V gene. The CDR3 is made up of 15 amino acids. CDR3 DNA sequence: TGTGCCAGCAGGTCAACCGGGGCCGCTTCCTACGAGCAGTACTTC. It is translated as CASRSTGAASYEQYF.

As regards this clonotype: The junction departs from germline at one end; a sequencing error may be responsible. The rearrangement links TRBV28 to TRBJ2-1, with 7 positions matching TRBD2. Germline V gene sequence: CDR1 MDHEN, CDR2 SYDVKM. The CDR3 has 15 residues. For the CDR3, the DNA is TGTGCCAGCAGTTTGCGGGAGAGCTCCTACAATAAGCAGCTCTTC. Its translation is CASSLRESSYNKQLF.

Remarks on this clonotype: A read error may account for a junction end that differs from germline. The chain carries TRBV10-3 and TRBJ2-1; D gene unclear. There are 15 residues in the CDR3. Per the germline V gene, CDR1 is ENHRY and CDR2 is SYGVKD. The CDR3 loop is CTISERSKERDGQFF. CDR3 DNA sequence: TGTACCATCAGTGAGAGGTCCAAGGAGCGTGATGGGCAGTTCTTC.

For this clonotype: This may be a read error: a much more frequent sequence differs by one nucleotide. It is unclear where the CDR3 begins or ends on the DNA, so no DNA is shown, and the CDR3 is as TCRdb lists it. The rearrangement uses TRBV7-2 and TRBJ2-3; the table names TRBD2, a call not compared with the DNA. Both ends counted, the CDR3 spans 13 residues. Germline assignment: CDR1 SGHTA and CDR2 FQGNSA. CDR3 amino acids: CASSFGRGAFKYF.

This clonotype was counted once. Likely a read error: the CDR3 ends without its conserved phenylalanine or tryptophan. It is unclear where the CDR3 begins or ends on the DNA, so no DNA is shown, and the CDR3 is as TCRdb lists it. V is TRBV6-6 and J is TRBJ1-1; TRBD1 is the table's D call and was not checked against the DNA. A total of 14 residues make up the CDR3, ends included. Germline values: CDR1 MNHNY, CDR2 SVGAGI (reference sequence). The CDR3 is CASSGTGVRTEASY.

This clonotype was counted at least ten times. The chain recombines TRBV7-2 with TRBJ2-2; D gene uncertain. CDR3 length: 13 residues. Germline V gene sequence: CDR1 SGHTA, CDR2 FQGNSA. Trimming pared 2 bases from V and 7 bases from J, leaving 8 bases between. CDR3 coding DNA: TGTGCCAGCAGCTTAAATAGTCTCGGGGAGCTGTTTTTT. It translates to CASSLNSLGELFF.

The chain employs TRBV11-3 and TRBJ2-1, with D uncertain. Germline loops: CDR1 SGHNT, CDR2 YENEEA. The germline V and J ends were trimmed by 2 bases and 15 bases, with 14 bases remaining between them. This CDR3 has 12 amino acids. The CDR3 protein is CASSLNDNKLFF. Written as DNA, the CDR3 is TGTGCCAGCAGCTTAAATGACAATAAGCTGTTCTTC.

Notes on this clonotype: The conserved closing phenylalanine or tryptophan is absent in this CDR3, likely reflecting a read error. The limits of the CDR3 on the DNA are not certain, so only TCRdb's listed CDR3 is given. This chain links TRBV12-3 or TRBV12-4 with TRBJ2-1. The CDR3 is 13 amino acids long, termini counted. The CDR3 reads CASSLGRNNERFI.